These 8 T cell receptor beta chains share one sample of origin, sequenced in a study of T cell repertoires in aging, cancer and after chemotherapy. Amplification of TCR beta used genomic DNA extracted from peripheral blood. TRB rearrangements spanning V, D and J were amplified using mixed TRB-A/B primers. TCRdb re-called the multiplex PCR reads with MiXCR, one entry per CDR3 protein. The table has approximately 1,000 distinct CDR3 sequences, almost 30% seen once. The sample was blood. The origin of the receptors is a human donor with a solid tumor.

This clonotype was counted a single time. The chain recombines TRBV11-2 with TRBJ2-5, with D tentatively TRBD2 (6 bases). Germline CDR1 and CDR2: SGHAT and FQNNGV. The CDR3 runs 11 residues. V was shortened by 5 bases and J by 11 bases, with 12 bases between the two germline ends. CDR3 loop: CASSLGRSQYF. CDR3 sequence (DNA): TGTGCCAGCAGCCTAGGGAGGTCTCAGTACTTC.

This chain uses TRBV5-4 with TRBJ2-7; D may correspond to TRBD1 or TRBD2 (5 bases each). V gave up 0 bases and J gave up 6 bases, with 16 bases separating them. This CDR3 region has 15 residues. Germline V gene data show CDR1 as SGHNT and CDR2 as YYREEE (reference sequence). CDR3 in DNA: TGTGCCAGCAGCTTGGATCGGGGTACGGGGCCCGAGCAGTACTTC. Its translation: CASSLDRGTGPEQYF.

This clonotype ranks as large. The V gene is TRBV27, the J gene TRBJ2-7; 7 bases are a match to TRBD2. Germline V gene data show CDR1 as MNHEY and CDR2 as SMNVEV (reference sequence). CDR3 length equals 14 residues. Trimming cost V 10 bases and J 0 bases; bases outside gene matches: 9. The CDR3 nucleotides are TGTGCCACCTCAAGCGGGATAAGCTCCTACGAGCAGTACTTC. It specifies CATSSGISSYEQYF.

This clonotype showed up just a few times. The chain is built from TRBV6-6 and TRBJ1-4; D unclear. CDR1 MNHNY and CDR2 SVGAGI come from the germline V gene (reference sequence). Between the trimmed V and J ends, which lost 6 bases and 5 bases, there was a span of 10 bases. The CDR3 spans 13 residues. CDR3 bases: TGTGCCAGCAGCGGGAGTGAGAATGAAAAACTGTTTTTT. Translation: CASSGSENEKLFF.

By sample share, this clonotype is medium-sized. V and J are TRBV20-1 and TRBJ2-5, with TRBD2 matching 11 bases. CDR3 size: 14 residues. CDR1 and CDR2 (germline): DFQATT, SNEGSKA (reference sequence). Germline trimming cut 3 bases from V and 5 bases from J; bases unmatched to any gene: 5. CDR3 amino acids: CSASSGRAWETQYF. Written as DNA, the CDR3 is TGCAGTGCTAGTAGCGGGAGGGCCTGGGAGACCCAGTACTTC.

With regard to this clonotype: A much larger clone is a single base away; this may be a read error. V gene TRBV4-2 combines with J gene TRBJ2-7; 12 nucleotides match TRBD2. Germline V lookup: CDR1 LGHNA, CDR2 YNFKEQ. This CDR3 is built from 15 residues. For the CDR3, the DNA is TGTGCCAGCAGCCCGGGACTAGCGGGCTCCTACGATCAGTACTTC. Translating it yields CASSPGLAGSYDQYF.

This chain connects TRBV20-1 to TRBJ2-3; 7 bases are a match to TRBD2. V gave up 1 base and J gave up 4 bases; unmatched junction bases: 11. Germline-derived CDR1 and CDR2 are DFQATT and SNEGSKA (reference sequence). The CDR3 contains 16 residues. The CDR3 bases are TGCAGTGCTAGAGGCGGGACTAAACTAACTGCAGATACGCAGTATTTT. Translated: CSARGGTKLTADTQYF.

V gene TRBV6-5 combines with J gene TRBJ2-4, with 7 bases matching TRBD1. This CDR3 region has 13 residues. J lost 3 bases, V lost 8 bases, and 4 bases had no gene match. Germline V gene sequence: CDR1 MNHEY, CDR2 SVGAGI. The CDR3 nucleotides are TGTGCCAGCCTACAGGGGAACAAAAACATTCAGTACTTC. This gives the protein CASLQGNKNIQYF.